This T cell receptor beta chain came from a study of blood T cell repertoires in COVID-19. Across the study: Acute-phase and convalescent COVID-19 samples originated in the United States, Italy and Spain. The analysed material was cDNA or gDNA that came from T cells, B-cell-depleted T cells, or PBMCs.

Looked up from germline, CDR1 is SGHRS and CDR2 is YFSETQ. The CDR3 contains 15 residues. V lost 2 bases, J lost 7 bases, and 16 bases lay in between. Authors' methods: Quantification of nucleated cells was approximated via reference gene primer amplification. The data were produced by immunoSEQ multiplex PCR, yet TCRdb's version contains in-frame clones alone and is incomplete. For V, J and clone size, that table is used; D and trimming come from the DNA. The sample carries some 310,000 clones, roughly 87% recorded once. Sequenced input: peripheral blood. The chain recombines TRBV5-1 with TRBJ2-1, with a tentative D call TRBD2 (5 bases). This TCR was recovered from a man in his fifties with active or convalescent COVID-19. The chain's CDR3 is CASSLLESLENEQFF. CDR3 nucleotides: TGCGCCAGCAGCTTATTAGAGTCACTAGAAAATGAGCAGTTCTTC.